The 29 T cell receptor beta chains listed next were all sequenced from one sample in a study of blood T cell repertoires in COVID-19. The assay was immunoSEQ multiplex PCR, and TCRdb's table has in-frame clones only and misses some. The table lists some 260,000 clones, roughly four fifths of them singletons. Material: PBMCs or T cells enriched from blood (not recorded which). These receptor sequences come from a man aged 25 to 40 with acute COVID-19.

This clone was seen just once. The rearrangement joins TRBV24-1 to TRBJ2-3; 11 nucleotides agree with TRBD2. Germline V gene data show CDR1 as KGHDR and CDR2 as SFDVKD. The CDR3 sequence is 15 residues long. The V segment lost 5 bases and the J segment 4 bases; nucleotides outside the gene matches: 4. The CDR3 sequence is CATSVNSGGADTQYF. The CDR3 DNA follows: TGTGCCACCAGTGTCAATAGCGGGGGGGCAGATACGCAGTATTTT.

The chain combines TRBV30 with TRBJ1-4, with 10 bases lining up with TRBD1. V gave up 4 bases and J gave up 6 bases; unmatched junction bases: 2. The CDR3 extends over 13 amino acids. Germline loops: CDR1 GTSNPN, CDR2 SVGIG (reference sequence). The CDR3 nucleotides are TGTGCCTGGACGGGACAGGGGTATGAAAAACTGTTTTTT. Translating gives CAWTGQGYEKLFF.

The chain has TRBV18 and TRBJ2-6; D is possibly TRBD1 (6 bases). This CDR3 is built from 15 residues. Germline loops: CDR1 KGHSH, CDR2 LQKENI. Trimming took 5 bases from V and 0 from J, leaving 8 bases between them. This chain's CDR3 is CASSGQSSGANVLTF. CDR3 sequence (DNA): TGTGCCAGCTCAGGACAGTCCTCTGGGGCCAACGTCCTGACTTTC.

This clone was detected only a few times. This chain links TRBV5-3 with TRBJ1-5, with D possibly TRBD1 on 5 matching bases. TRBV5-3 is identified as an open reading frame with a role that is uncertain. This CDR3 is 15 amino acids long. V lost 8 bases and J 0 bases, leaving 15 bases between the germline ends. This chain's CDR3 is CARGTRAASNQPQHF. The CDR3 coding sequence is TGTGCCAGGGGCACCAGGGCGGCTAGCAATCAGCCCCAGCATTTT.

The chain joins TRBV24-1 to TRBJ2-3; possible D gene TRBD2, 5 bases. Germline V lookup: CDR1 KGHDR, CDR2 SFDVKD. The V end lost 1 base, the J end lost 0 bases, and 13 bases lay between the germline ends. The CDR3 is 17 residues long. The CDR3 is CATSDLPGTPSTDTQYF. CDR3 coding DNA: TGTGCCACCAGTGATTTACCGGGAACTCCTAGCACAGATACGCAGTATTTT.

This clone was recorded a few times. The chain uses TRBV28 and TRBJ1-6; no clear D gene. Germline V CDR1 and CDR2: MDHEN, SYDVKM. The V and J ends lost 10 bases and 14 bases respectively, with 18 bases between them. The CDR3 contains 12 residues. The CDR3 protein is CATGGEPRALHF. CDR3 nucleotide sequence: TGTGCCACCGGAGGCGAGCCCCGAGCCCTCCACTTT.

On this clone: Other nucleotide sequences from this sample produce the same CDR3. The CDR3 is CASSILRNTEAFF. The CDR3 bases are TGTGCCAGTAGTATTTTGAGGAACACTGAAGCTTTCTTT. This sequence joins TRBV19 and TRBJ1-1; D remains unclear. CDR3 length: 13 residues. The V gene lost 3 bases and the J gene lost 1 base, with 6 bases spanning the gap. The germline V gene encodes CDR1 LNHDA and CDR2 SQIVND (reference sequence). The full variable domain, with the rest looked up from reference TRBV19 and TRBJ1-1, is DGGITQSPKYLFRKEGQNVTLSCEQNLNHDAMYWYRQDPGQGLRLIYYSQIVNDFQKGDIAEGYSVSREKKESFPLTVTSAQKNPTAFYLCASSILRNTEAFFGQGTRLTVV.

Only a few counts were recorded for this clone. V is TRBV3-1 (or the pseudogene TRBV3-2) and J is TRBJ1-4; 7 nucleotides align to TRBD1. The CDR3 contains 15 residues. Trimming cost V 1 base and J 5 bases; bases outside gene matches: 4. Per the germline V gene, CDR1 is LGHDT and CDR2 is YNNKEL (reference sequence). In DNA form, the CDR3 reads TGTGCCAGCAGCCAAGGCGACAGGGAGAATGAAAAACTGTTTTTT. As protein: CASSQGDRENEKLFF.

The sample holds a few counts of this clone. The rearrangement uses TRBV6-2 or TRBV6-3 and TRBJ2-1; D is perhaps TRBD1 (5 bases). The V gene lost 2 bases and the J gene lost 6 bases, with 11 bases spanning the gap. CDR1 is MNHEY and CDR2 is SVGEGT in the germline V gene. The CDR3 length is 14 residues. CDR3 nucleotides: TGTGCCAGCAGTTACGTTCAGGGCGGCAATGAGCAGTTCTTC. It translates to CASSYVQGGNEQFF.

The V call is TRBV28, the J call TRBJ1-5; D possibly corresponds to TRBD1 (5 bases). The CDR3 has 15 amino acids. Germline V gene sequence: CDR1 MDHEN, CDR2 SYDVKM. V lost 5 bases and J lost 7, with 18 bases in between. CDR3 coding DNA: TGTGCCAGCAGTCAGTTTATCCGTCAGGGACAGCCCCAGCATTTT. Translated, it gives CASSQFIRQGQPQHF.

This chain connects TRBV24-1 to TRBJ2-2; possible D gene TRBD2, 6 bases. V was cut by 4 bases and J by 0 bases, with 11 bases left in between. CDR1 and CDR2 from the germline V gene are KGHDR and SFDVKD. The CDR3 is 16 amino acids. CDR3 residues: CATSDPGTPNTGELFF. CDR3 nucleotides: TGTGCCACCAGTGACCCTGGGACTCCGAACACCGGGGAGCTGTTTTTT.

The DNA for the CDR3 is TGTGCCAGCAGTGTGACTAGCTCCAATGAGCAGTTCTTC. This codes for CASSVTSSNEQFF. The chain links TRBV28 to TRBJ2-1; 7 bases match TRBD2. J was trimmed by 6 bases and V by 5 bases; bases with no gene match: 4. Germline V gives CDR1 MDHEN, CDR2 SYDVKM. There are 13 residues in the CDR3.

The chain employs TRBV5-6 and TRBJ1-1; D is possibly TRBD1 (6 bases). In germline, CDR1 is SGHDT, CDR2 YYEEEE. V lost 1 base and J lost 3, with 13 bases in between. The CDR3 runs to 15 residues. CDR3 protein: CASSLRGARDTEAFF. CDR3 nucleotide sequence: TGTGCCAGCAGCTTGCGGGGGGCACGGGACACTGAAGCTTTCTTT.

J is TRBJ2-5 and V is TRBV28; TRBD1 matches 10 bases. This CDR3 spans 16 amino acids. From germline, CDR1 is MDHEN and CDR2 SYDVKM. Losses at the gene ends were 5 bases for V and 0 bases for J; bases not matched to a gene: 6. The CDR3 sequence is CASSQPGQGYQETQYF. The CDR3, as DNA: TGTGCCAGCAGTCAACCGGGACAGGGGTACCAAGAGACCCAGTACTTC.

The V call is TRBV7-6, the J call TRBJ1-6; D may be TRBD1 (5 bases). The germline gives CDR1 SGHVS, CDR2 FNYEAQ. Trimming left V 1 base short and J 11 bases short, with 6 bases between. The CDR3 loop spans 12 amino acids. The CDR3 sequence: CASSLGTTPLHF. The CDR3 bases are TGTGCCAGCAGCTTAGGGACAACACCCCTCCACTTT.

This clone has a single count. The chain joins TRBV28 to TRBJ2-7; TRBD2 is a possible D gene (5 bases). V shed 6 bases and J shed 3 bases, with 18 bases lying between them. CDR1 MDHEN and CDR2 SYDVKM come from the germline V gene. The CDR3 sequence is 15 residues long. CDR3 nucleotides: TGTGCCAGCAGAACCCGGGGAAACCCTGTCTACGAGCAGTACGTC. This gives the protein CASRTRGNPVYEQYV.

The chain uses TRBV30 and TRBJ1-1, with a tentative D call TRBD1 (5 bases). Per germline, CDR1 GTSNPN and CDR2 SVGIG (reference sequence). CDR3 size: 13 residues. V was pared by 0 bases and J by 9 bases, with 14 bases between. The CDR3 coding sequence is TGTGCCTGGAGTGTACAAGATCAGGGCCAAGCTTTCTTT. Its protein product is CAWSVQDQGQAFF.

The chain joins TRBV6-5 to TRBJ1-2; D gene unclear. The germline gives CDR1 MNHEY, CDR2 SVGAGI. The ends were cut back, 6 bases at V and 5 bases at J, with 16 bases in the middle. The CDR3 has 14 amino acids. The CDR3 loop reads CASSPTATRYGYTF. DNA for the CDR3: TGTGCCAGCAGCCCCACGGCGACAAGATATGGCTACACCTTC.

Remarks on this clone: Additional DNA sequences in this sample encode the identical CDR3. The chain combines TRBV18 with TRBJ1-1; tentative D call: TRBD1 (6 bases). CDR1 is KGHSH, CDR2 LQKENI, per germline. This CDR3 is 12 amino acids long. The V and J ends lost 3 bases and 8 bases respectively, with 10 bases between them. The CDR3 loop reads CASSPRQAEAFF. In nucleotides, the CDR3 is TGTGCCAGCTCACCTCGACAGGCCGAAGCTTTCTTT.

This clone has only a few counts. This chain joins TRBV19 and TRBJ1-1; D gene unclear. The V gene's germline CDR1 is LNHDA and CDR2 SQIVND (reference sequence). This CDR3 contains 13 residues. V lost 7 bases and J 2 bases, leaving 11 bases between the germline ends. The CDR3 DNA reads as TGTGCCAGTACCCGGGGAAGTAACACTGAAGCTTTCTTT. Translating gives CASTRGSNTEAFF.

This CDR3 reads CASSPRTGSGNTIYF. The CDR3, as DNA: TGTGCCAGCAGCCCACGGACAGGGTCTGGAAACACCATATATTTT. The chain recombines TRBV7-2 with TRBJ1-3, with 8 bases fitting TRBD1. The junction had 4 bases not matched to a gene; V was cut back by 5 bases and J by 1 base. This CDR3 region has 15 residues. Germline V CDR1 and CDR2: SGHTA, FQGNSA.

This clone was recorded only once. As DNA, the CDR3 is TGTGCCAGCAGTGAACCACGGTCAGGGTGGAATGAGCAGTTCTTC. This sequence encodes CASSEPRSGWNEQFF. V gene TRBV6-1 combines with J gene TRBJ2-1, with D possibly being TRBD1 (5 bases). The CDR3 contains 15 residues. The V gene's germline CDR1 is MNHNS and CDR2 SASEGT. Trimming shortened V by 2 bases and J by 7 bases, and 15 bases separated the two germline ends.

The DNA for the CDR3 is TGTGCCAGCAGCGGGCGGGGGGCTCGGGACAATGAGCAGTTCTTC. It yields the protein CASSGRGARDNEQFF. The rearrangement links TRBV9 to TRBJ2-1; TRBD2 matches 8 bases. The germline V gene encodes CDR1 SGDLS and CDR2 YYNGEE. The CDR3 runs to 15 residues. Losses at the gene ends were 3 bases for V and 5 bases for J; bases not matched to a gene: 7.

This chain joins TRBV30 and TRBJ1-5; D not certain. This CDR3 region has 14 residues. Trimming cost V 4 bases and J 2 bases, with 12 bases left between them. CDR1 GTSNPN and CDR2 SVGIG come from the germline V gene (reference sequence). CDR3 DNA: TGTGCCTGGAATCCGACAAGTGGCAATCAGCCCCAGCATTTT. Translated: CAWNPTSGNQPQHF.

V usage is TRBV7-8 and J usage is TRBJ1-2; 7 bases agree with TRBD1. This CDR3 is 15 amino acids long. Germline CDR1 SGHVS, CDR2 FQNEAQ. V lost 5 bases to trimming and J lost 4 bases; unmatched junction nucleotides: 10. The CDR3 DNA reads as TGTGCCAGCAGCCAGAAGGGGGCCAGGGCCTATGGCTACACCTTC. Translated, it gives CASSQKGARAYGYTF. Full variable domain (outside the CDR3, taken from reference TRBV7-8 and TRBJ1-2): GAGVSQSPRYKVAKRGQDVALRCDPISGHVSLFWYQQALGQGPEFLTYFQNEAQLDKSGLPSDRFFAERPEGSVSTLKIQRTQQEDSAVYLCASSQKGARAYGYTFGSGTRLTVV.

This clone showed up just a few times. This chain uses TRBV10-3 with TRBJ2-3, with 8 bases identical to TRBD2. Germline values: CDR1 ENHRY, CDR2 SYGVKD. This CDR3 contains 17 residues. The ends lost 2 bases at V and 6 bases at J; junction bases unmatched: 13. CDR3: CAISEPLSLAGSDTQYF. CDR3 in DNA: TGTGCCATCAGTGAGCCCCTTAGTTTAGCGGGATCGGATACGCAGTATTTT.

The V gene is TRBV19, the J gene TRBJ2-2, with 12 bases matching TRBD2. Germline assignment: CDR1 LNHDA and CDR2 SQIVND (reference sequence). Trimming cost V 4 bases and J 6 bases; bases outside gene matches: 9. The CDR3 contains 17 residues. The CDR3 reads CASSTRSSGRAPGELFF. The CDR3 DNA reads as TGTGCCAGTAGTACCCGATCTAGCGGGAGGGCCCCCGGGGAGCTGTTTTTT.

This clone was observed a handful of times. The rearrangement uses TRBV28 and TRBJ1-1, with 7 bases lining up with TRBD1. Germline CDR1 and CDR2: MDHEN and SYDVKM. The V gene end was trimmed by 6 bases and the J gene end by 5 bases; junction bases not matched to a gene: 12. The CDR3 runs 15 residues. The CDR3 region has the DNA TGTGCCAGCAGCTTACCCGGGACAGCGAGGACTGAAGCTTTCTTT. Translated, it gives CASSLPGTARTEAFF.

The chain combines TRBV5-4 with TRBJ2-3; 12 nucleotides agree with TRBD2. CDR1 SGHNT and CDR2 YYREEE come from the germline V gene (reference sequence). V was pared by 3 bases and J by 3 bases, with 8 bases of the junction left unmatched. The CDR3 length is 17 residues. The CDR3 loop is CASSWGLAGQGTDTQYF. The CDR3, as DNA: TGTGCCAGCAGCTGGGGACTAGCGGGCCAAGGTACAGATACGCAGTATTTT. Drawing the rest from reference TRBV5-4 and TRBJ2-3, the complete variable domain is ETGVTQSPTHLIKTRGQQVTLRCSSQSGHNTVSWYQQALGQGPQFIFQYYREEENGRGNFPPRFSGLQFPNYSSELNVNALELDDSALYLCASSWGLAGQGTDTQYFGPGTRLTVL.